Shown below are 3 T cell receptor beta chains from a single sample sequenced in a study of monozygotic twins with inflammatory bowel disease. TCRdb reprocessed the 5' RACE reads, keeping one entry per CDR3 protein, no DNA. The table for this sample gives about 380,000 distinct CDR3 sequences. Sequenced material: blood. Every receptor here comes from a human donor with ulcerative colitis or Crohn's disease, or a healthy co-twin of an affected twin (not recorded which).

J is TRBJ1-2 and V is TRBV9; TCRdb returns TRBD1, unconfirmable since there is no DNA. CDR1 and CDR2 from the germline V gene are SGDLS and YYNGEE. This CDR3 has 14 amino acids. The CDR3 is CASSAGSPDYDYTF.

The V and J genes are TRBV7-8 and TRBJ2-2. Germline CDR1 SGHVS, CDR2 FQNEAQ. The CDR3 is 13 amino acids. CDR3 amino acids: CASSLLRTGELFF.

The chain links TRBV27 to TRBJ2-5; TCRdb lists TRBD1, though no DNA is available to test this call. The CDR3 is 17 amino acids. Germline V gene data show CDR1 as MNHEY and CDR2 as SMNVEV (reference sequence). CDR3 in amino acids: CASRLARDRGNDETQYF.